This T cell receptor (beta chain) was documented in a study of blood T cell repertoires in COVID-19. Study in general: The United States, Italy and Spain supplied acute and convalescent COVID-19 samples. PBMCs, B-cell-depleted T cells, or T cells were the source of the cDNA or gDNA that made up the material.

Using immunoSEQ multiplex PCR, the repertoire was profiled, and TCRdb retains in-frame clones only, with some absent. Of over 250,000 clones in the sample, around nine tenths were seen once. This clone was detected once. Trimming took off 3 bases at V and 5 bases at J, with 17 bases between the two ends. The CDR3 covers 15 residues. Germline V CDR1 and CDR2: LNHDA, SQIVND (reference sequence). What was sequenced was peripheral blood. The TCR originated in a man aged 35 to 55 who had recovered from COVID-19. The rearrangement links TRBV19 to TRBJ2-7; a possible D gene is TRBD1 (5 bases). CDR3 sequence reads: CASSISDRPAHEQYF. For the CDR3, the DNA is TGTGCCAGTAGTATTTCAGACAGACCAGCCCACGAGCAGTACTTC.